Listed here are 5 T cell receptor beta chains from one sample, sequenced in a study of blood T cell repertoires in COVID-19. The repertoire was sequenced with immunoSEQ multiplex PCR; TCRdb's copy has only in-frame clones and lacks some. In the table there are tens of thousands of clones, under 90% of which are singletons. The source material was peripheral blood. These receptors were obtained from an elderly man with COVID-19, enrolled during active disease.

This clone was seen more than once but under ten times. V is TRBV25-1 and J is TRBJ2-1; 9 bases line up with TRBD1. The CDR3 covers 16 residues. The V gene end was trimmed by 4 bases and the J gene end by 15 bases; junction bases not matched to a gene: 19. From germline, CDR1 is MGHDK and CDR2 SYGVNS. The CDR3 reads CASSGGQGSWDRPGFF. DNA for the CDR3: TGTGCCAGCAGTGGGGGACAGGGCTCGTGGGATCGCCCCGGGTTCTTC.

V gene TRBV3-1 (or the pseudogene TRBV3-2) combines with J gene TRBJ1-1; D perhaps matches TRBD1 (6 bases). The V and J ends lost 6 bases and 1 base respectively, with 15 bases between them. In germline, CDR1 is LGHDT, CDR2 YNNKEL (reference sequence). This CDR3 is 15 amino acids long. CDR3 in DNA: TGTGCCAGCAGTCCCATAACAGGGCAGAACACTGAAGCTTTCTTT. Translated, it gives CASSPITGQNTEAFF.

CDR3 sequence: CASSPQPSGAMGEQFF. The CDR3 coding sequence is TGCGCCAGCAGCCCCCAACCTAGCGGGGCCATGGGGGAGCAGTTCTTC. This chain joins TRBV5-1 and TRBJ2-1; 9 bases agree with TRBD2. Per germline, CDR1 SGHRS and CDR2 YFSETQ. This CDR3 has 16 amino acids. V lost 4 bases and J lost 10; bases outside the gene matches: 15.

This clone appeared once. The chain carries TRBV15 and TRBJ1-5, with D hard to call. The CDR3 sequence is 17 residues long. Germline V gene data show CDR1 as LNHNV and CDR2 as YYDKDF (reference sequence). The V end lost 1 base, the J end lost 0 bases, and 13 bases lay between the germline ends. CDR3 region: CATSRGRATYSNQPQHF. The DNA of the CDR3 is TGTGCCACCAGCAGAGGGCGGGCGACGTATAGCAATCAGCCCCAGCATTTT.

V gene TRBV18 combines with J gene TRBJ2-2; D is perhaps TRBD1 (6 bases). The V gene's germline CDR1 is KGHSH and CDR2 LQKENI. This CDR3 has 15 amino acids. Between the trimmed V and J ends, which lost 3 bases and 4 bases, there was a span of 12 bases. CDR3 residues: CASSPNTGSTGELFF. CDR3 sequence (DNA): TGTGCCAGCTCACCGAACACAGGGAGCACCGGGGAGCTGTTTTTT. Looking up the rest from reference TRBV18 and TRBJ2-2 gives the full variable domain: NAGVMQNPRHLVRRRGQEARLRCSPMKGHSHVYWYRQLPEEGLKFMVYLQKENIIDESGMPKERFSAEFPKEGPSILRIQQVVRGDSAAYFCASSPNTGSTGELFFGEGSRLTVL.